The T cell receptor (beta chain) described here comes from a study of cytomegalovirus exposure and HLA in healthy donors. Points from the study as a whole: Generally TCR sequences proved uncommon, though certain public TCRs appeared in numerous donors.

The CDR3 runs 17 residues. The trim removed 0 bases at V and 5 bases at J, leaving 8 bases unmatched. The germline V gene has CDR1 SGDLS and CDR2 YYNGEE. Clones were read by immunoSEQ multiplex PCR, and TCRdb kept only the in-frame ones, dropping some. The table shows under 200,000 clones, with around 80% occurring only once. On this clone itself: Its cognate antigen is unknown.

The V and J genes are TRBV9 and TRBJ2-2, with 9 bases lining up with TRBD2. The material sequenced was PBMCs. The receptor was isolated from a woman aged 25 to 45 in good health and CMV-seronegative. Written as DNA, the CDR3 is TGTGCCAGCAGCGTAGCCACCGTGACTAGCGGAACCGGGGAGCTGTTTTTT. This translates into CASSVATVTSGTGELFF.